These 12 T cell receptor beta chains came from one sample sequenced in a study of cytomegalovirus exposure and HLA in healthy donors. The PCR made use of 60 Vbeta and 13 Jbeta primers. Repertoires were generated with immunoSEQ multiplex PCR, while TCRdb's copy carries only in-frame clones and drops some. This sample has some 90,000 clones, with just under 70% found just once. The specimen sequenced was PBMCs. The receptor set was obtained from a man in his fifties or sixties in good health and CMV-seronegative.

This chain links TRBV29-1 with TRBJ2-5; 9 nucleotides match TRBD1. This CDR3 region has 12 residues. The junction had 3 bases not matched to a gene; V was cut back by 8 bases and J by 2 bases. CDR1 is SQVTM and CDR2 is ANQGSEA in the germline V gene. The CDR3 DNA reads TGCAGCATAGACAGGGGGCAAGAGACCCAGTACTTC. Translated, it gives CSIDRGQETQYF.

The J gene is TRBJ2-7, the V gene TRBV7-9; TRBD1 aligns across 10 bases. This CDR3 has 15 residues. Germline V gives CDR1 SEHNR, CDR2 FQNEAQ (reference sequence). V was clipped by 4 bases and J by 7 bases; unmatched bases: 10. The CDR3 loop reads CASSSRDRGKSEQYV. For the CDR3, the DNA is TGTGCCAGCAGCTCCCGGGACAGGGGAAAAAGTGAGCAGTACGTC.

This clone was observed a handful of times. The genes are TRBV29-1 and TRBJ1-1, with D unclear. V was shortened by 2 bases and J by 6 bases, with 13 bases between the two germline ends. The germline V gene encodes CDR1 SQVTM and CDR2 ANQGSEA. The CDR3 is 13 amino acids. The CDR3 sequence is CSVEQTRGSEAFF. CDR3 sequence (DNA): TGCAGCGTTGAACAAACCCGTGGCTCTGAAGCTTTCTTT. Full variable domain (remainder filled in from reference TRBV29-1 and TRBJ1-1): SAVISQKPSRDICQRGTSLTIQCQVDSQVTMMFWYRQQPGQSLTLIATANQGSEATYESGFVIDKFPISRPNLTFSTLTVSNMSPEDSSIYLCSVEQTRGSEAFFGQGTRLTVV.

This chain uses TRBV28 with TRBJ1-6; 8 bases are a match to TRBD1. The J segment lost 7 bases and the V segment lost 5 bases, leaving 7 bases of the junction unmatched. From germline, CDR1 is MDHEN and CDR2 SYDVKM. The CDR3 is made up of 15 amino acids. CDR3 protein: CASSSPRTGNSPLHF. The CDR3 DNA is TGTGCCAGCAGTAGCCCCCGGACAGGGAATTCACCCCTCCACTTT. The complete variable domain, with remaining parts taken from reference TRBV28 and TRBJ1-6, reads DVKVTQSSRYLVKRTGEKVFLECVQDMDHENMFWYRQDPGLGLRLIYFSYDVKMKEKGDIPEGYSVSREKKERFSLILESASTNQTSMYLCASSSPRTGNSPLHFGNGTRLTVT.

The chain links TRBV7-6 to TRBJ1-1; D remains unclear. The germline gives CDR1 SGHVS, CDR2 FNYEAQ. Trimming removed 1 base from V and 11 bases from J, with 11 bases in between. The CDR3 totals 12 residues. The CDR3 bases are TGTGCCAGCAGCTTAGTTGGCCTCGGGGCTTTCTTT. Translation: CASSLVGLGAFF.

The chain uses TRBV2 and TRBJ2-7; the D gene is possibly TRBD2 (6 bases). V lost 0 bases, J lost 5 bases, and 26 bases lay in between. This CDR3 is 19 amino acids long. CDR1 and CDR2 (germline): SNHLY, FYNNEI. The CDR3: CASSEARNGGRGRGDEQYV. CDR3 nucleotide sequence: TGTGCCAGCAGTGAAGCCCGGAACGGGGGACGGGGAAGGGGAGACGAGCAGTACGTC.

J is TRBJ2-7 and V is TRBV29-1, with D maybe TRBD2 (6 bases). The V end lost 8 bases, the J end lost 4 bases, and 12 bases lay between the germline ends. This CDR3 is built from 11 residues. The germline V gene has CDR1 SQVTM and CDR2 ANQGSEA. CDR3 nucleotide sequence: TGCAGCCCCGTGGCGGGGTACGAGCAGTACGTC. It encodes CSPVAGYEQYV.

The chain recombines TRBV18 with TRBJ1-2; D might be TRBD1 (6 bases). This CDR3 has 13 amino acids. Germline CDR1 reads KGHSH; CDR2 reads LQKENI. V was trimmed by 3 bases and J by 6 bases, leaving 11 bases between them. The CDR3 DNA reads as TGTGCCAGCTCACCTATGGGGGCGGATGGCTACACCTTC. Its protein product is CASSPMGADGYTF.

This chain uses TRBV4-2 with TRBJ2-1; TRBD2 agrees at 11 bases. This CDR3 has 16 amino acids. J gave up 2 bases and V 5 bases, and 5 bases lay outside the gene matches. Germline V gene lookup returns CDR1 LGHNA and CDR2 YNFKEQ. The DNA for the CDR3 is TGTGCCAGCAGCTTCCCGGGACTAGCGGCCTACAATGAGCAGTTCTTC. Amino acids: CASSFPGLAAYNEQFF.

The chain carries TRBV5-1 and TRBJ2-7; perhaps TRBD1 as D (6 bases). This CDR3 spans 13 amino acids. Germline CDR1 reads SGHRS; CDR2 reads YFSETQ. Trimming took 5 bases from V and 7 from J, leaving 16 bases between them. As DNA, the CDR3 is TGCGCCAGCAGTCCACAGGGAGACTATGAGCAGTACTTC. Translation gives CASSPQGDYEQYF.

The chain joins TRBV7-6 to TRBJ1-4; no clear D. From germline, CDR1 is SGHVS and CDR2 FNYEAQ. The CDR3 totals 17 residues. Trimming cost V 5 bases and J 0 bases, with 16 bases left between them. The CDR3 is CASSPNRNTPTNEKLFF. CDR3 nucleotides: TGTGCCAGCAGCCCAAATCGCAACACGCCAACTAATGAAAAACTGTTTTTT.

V gene TRBV5-4 combines with J gene TRBJ1-1; D gene ambiguous. This CDR3 has 15 amino acids. Trimming shortened V by 1 base and J by 0 bases, and 10 bases separated the two germline ends. Per the germline V gene, CDR1 is SGHNT and CDR2 is YYREEE (reference sequence). CDR3 DNA: TGTGCCAGCAGCTTGCCAACAGCCATGAACACTGAAGCTTTCTTT. The encoded protein is CASSLPTAMNTEAFF. Using reference TRBV5-4 and TRBJ1-1 for the parts outside the CDR3, the full variable domain is ETGVTQSPTHLIKTRGQQVTLRCSSQSGHNTVSWYQQALGQGPQFIFQYYREEENGRGNFPPRFSGLQFPNYSSELNVNALELDDSALYLCASSLPTAMNTEAFFGQGTRLTVV.